A selection of T cell receptor beta chains follows, all from one sample in a study of blood T cell repertoires in COVID-19. Generated by immunoSEQ multiplex PCR, the TCRdb table keeps only in-frame clones and is missing some. The table lists tens of thousands of clones, around 83% of them singletons, with approximately 7.6% in the top ten. Sequencing input: peripheral blood. All receptors come from a human donor in a cohort sampled during active COVID-19. The CDR3 runs from the conserved cysteine through the conserved F or W. The order of the fields is clone size, V gene, D gene, J gene, CDR3 protein, CDR3 DNA. The D gene is left open where the match is weak. Clone size is not always given. Where it is, it says once, few, many or a class for expanded clones.

.,TRBV10-3,TRBD2,TRBJ2-1,CAISQLAGEGADEQFF,TGTGCCATCAGTCAGCTAGCGGGAGAAGGAGCGGATGAGCAGTTCTTC
few,TRBV29-1,.,TRBJ1-2,CSVGERDFRYGYTF,TGCAGCGTTGGGGAGCGGGACTTTCGTTATGGCTACACCTTC
few,TRBV18,.,TRBJ2-5,CASSPWTGGGETQYF,TGTGCCAGCTCACCATGGACAGGAGGGGGAGAGACCCAGTACTTC
.,TRBV4-1,TRBD1,TRBJ1-5,CASSIGQGSNQPQHF,TGCGCCAGCAGCATAGGACAGGGGAGCAATCAGCCCCAGCATTTT
.,TRBV5-5,TRBD1,TRBJ1-2,CASSEGQGNYGYTF,TGTGCCAGCAGCGAGGGACAGGGGAACTATGGCTACACCTTC
once,TRBV4-2,.,TRBJ1-4,CASSQDEGANEKLFF,TGTGCCAGCAGCCAAGACGAAGGGGCGAATGAAAAACTGTTTTTT
.,TRBV28,.,TRBJ1-2,CASTRADYGYTF,TGTGCCAGCACGAGGGCAGACTATGGCTACACCTTC
.,TRBV5-4,TRBD2,TRBJ2-1,CASSLGTSGMGEQFF,TGTGCCAGCAGCTTGGGGACTAGCGGGATGGGTGAGCAGTTCTTC
.,TRBV20-1,TRBD1,TRBJ1-4,CSASGTGGEKLFF,TGCAGTGCTAGTGGGACAGGAGGTGAAAAACTGTTTTTT
once,TRBV28,TRBD2,TRBJ2-7,CASMAGGTYEQYF,TGTGCCAGCATGGCGGGAGGGACCTACGAGCAGTACTTC
.,TRBV5-4,TRBD1,TRBJ2-2,CASSLGPGGSTGELFF,TGTGCCAGCAGCTTGGGCCCAGGGGGTAGTACCGGGGAGCTGTTTTTT
.,TRBV19,.,TRBJ2-2,CASSRLGSTGELFF,TGTGCCAGTAGCAGGTTGGGTTCCACCGGGGAGCTGTTTTTT
.,TRBV7-7,TRBD1,TRBJ2-5,CASSSQGAWETQYF,TGTGCTAGCAGCTCACAGGGGGCCTGGGAGACCCAGTACTTC
.,TRBV12-3/TRBV12-4,TRBD1,TRBJ2-7,CASSSGQGYEQYF,TGTGCCAGCAGTTCGGGACAGGGCTACGAGCAGTACTTC
.,TRBV7-8,TRBD1,TRBJ1-5,CASSLGDRVGNQPQHF,TGTGCCAGCAGCTTAGGGGACAGGGTAGGCAATCAGCCCCAGCATTTT
.,TRBV11-3,.,TRBJ2-5,CASSLGGNQETQYF,TGTGCCAGCAGCTTAGGCGGGAACCAAGAGACCCAGTACTTC
.,TRBV6-4,TRBD2,TRBJ2-3,CASSDSGITDTQYF,TGTGCCAGCAGTGACAGCGGGATCACAGATACGCAGTATTTT
.,TRBV27,TRBD2,TRBJ2-7,CASSSGLAGATSSYEQYF,TGTGCCAGCAGTTCGGGACTAGCGGGAGCGACGAGCTCCTACGAGCAGTACTTC